The sequence of this TCR beta chain was determined in a study of shared clonotypes between healthy human individuals. In the study overall: Participating donors consisted of a couple of women and a few men aged 18 to 49. Study observations and caveats: The generation probabilities recorded for non-shared clonotypes fell below those of clonotypes shared by all four donors. Investigators collected only blood, and repertoires in tissues likely differ. On the whole, naive subsets had larger estimated richness than memory subsets had.

This table comes from immunoSEQ multiplex PCR, and its TCRdb copy is limited to in-frame clones, with some not included. The top ten hold around 1.7% of the sample, which has 600,000 to 700,000 clones, 73% seen once. From germline, CDR1 is MDHEN and CDR2 SYDVKM. J lost 5 bases, V lost 9 bases, and 11 bases had no gene match. The CDR3 spans 16 residues. This clone was observed a handful of times. Its antigen is not identified. The receptor was derived from a woman aged 30 to 39 in good health. Sequenced material: memory CD4+ T cells sorted from blood. Subset meaning: CD45RA-negative fraction. The chain recombines TRBV28 with TRBJ2-2; 11 nucleotides agree with TRBD1. The CDR3 loop reads CASSSSGTGGTGELFF. CDR3 coding DNA: TGTGCCAGTTCTTCCTCCGGGACAGGGGGGACCGGGGAGCTGTTTTTT.